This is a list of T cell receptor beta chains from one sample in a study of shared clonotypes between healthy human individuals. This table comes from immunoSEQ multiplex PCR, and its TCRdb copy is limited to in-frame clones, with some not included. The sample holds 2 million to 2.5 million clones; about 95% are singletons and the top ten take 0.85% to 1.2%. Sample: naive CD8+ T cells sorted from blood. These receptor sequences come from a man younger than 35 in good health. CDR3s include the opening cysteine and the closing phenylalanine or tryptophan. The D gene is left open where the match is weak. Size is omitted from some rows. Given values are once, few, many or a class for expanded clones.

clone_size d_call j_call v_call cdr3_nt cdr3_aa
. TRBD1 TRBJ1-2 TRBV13 TGTGCCAGCAGCCCGGAGACAGGGACTAACTATGGCTACACCTTC CASSPETGTNYGYTF
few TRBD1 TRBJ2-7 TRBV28 TGTGCCAGCAGGGGACAGGGCTCCTACGAGCAGTACTTC CASRGQGSYEQYF
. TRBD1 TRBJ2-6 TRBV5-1 TGCGCCAGCAGCTTGAGGGGGCTAGGGGAATCTGGGGCCAACGTCCTGACTTTC CASSLRGLGESGANVLTF
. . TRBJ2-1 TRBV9 TGTGCCAGCAGCGTAGAGCGGAGCTCCTACAATGAGCAGTTCTTC CASSVERSSYNEQFF
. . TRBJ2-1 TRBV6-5 TGTGCCAGCAGTTACTCTATCACAGACGGCTACAATGAGCAGTTCTTC CASSYSITDGYNEQFF
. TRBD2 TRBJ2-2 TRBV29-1 TGCAGCGTTGAAGGGCGGGAGGGCACCGGGGAGCTGTTTTTT CSVEGREGTGELFF
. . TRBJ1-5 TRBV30 TGTGCCTGGAGTGCGGAACAGGGACTAAATCAGCCCCAGCATTTT CAWSAEQGLNQPQHF
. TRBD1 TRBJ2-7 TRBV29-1 TGCAGCGTTGAGACCGACAGGGGCAACGAGCAGTACTTC CSVETDRGNEQYF
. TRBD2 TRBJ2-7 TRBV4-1 TGCGCCAGCAGCCAAGATCCCCAGACTAGCGGGAGCTCCTACGAGCAGTACTTC CASSQDPQTSGSSYEQYF
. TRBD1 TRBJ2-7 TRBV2 TGTGCCAGCAGTGTCCGGGACAGGGGGCCAATCTCCTACGAGCAGTACTTC CASSVRDRGPISYEQYF
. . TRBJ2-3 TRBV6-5 TGTGCCACGTCCCGTTTCTTCACAGATACGCAGTATTTT CATSRFFTDTQYF
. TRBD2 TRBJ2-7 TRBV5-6 TGTGCCAGCAGCCGGGAGGGAGGCCTCTACGAGCAGTACTTC CASSREGGLYEQYF
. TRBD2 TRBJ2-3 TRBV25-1 TGTGCCAGCAGTGGGATCGAGGGCGGGAGTTTCGATACGCAGTATTTT CASSGIEGGSFDTQYF
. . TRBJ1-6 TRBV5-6 TGTGCCAGCAGCTTGGCCACTAATGGTATTTGGAATTCACCCCTCCACTTT CASSLATNGIWNSPLHF
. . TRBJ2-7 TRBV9 TGTGCCAGCAGCGTAGACGGGTTTACCTACGAGCAGTACTTC CASSVDGFTYEQYF
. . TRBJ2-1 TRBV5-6 TGTGCCAGCAGCTTGGGGGCGGGATCCTACAATGAGCAGTTCTTC CASSLGAGSYNEQFF
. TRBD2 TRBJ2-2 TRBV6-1 TGTGCCAGCAGCCTGCGAAGCGGGGGGTTCGGGGAGCTGTTTTTT CASSLRSGGFGELFF
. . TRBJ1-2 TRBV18 TGTGCCAGCTCACCAGTTTTTGCGACAGACTATGGCTACACCTTC CASSPVFATDYGYTF
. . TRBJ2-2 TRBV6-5 TGTGCCAGCCTTACTTATACCGGGGAGCTGTTTTTT CASLTYTGELFF
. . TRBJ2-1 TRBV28 TGTGCCAGCAGTTTAGGGCGGGGGCGCAGGGATGAGCAGTTCTTC CASSLGRGRRDEQFF
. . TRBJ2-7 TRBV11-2 TGTGCCAGCAGCTTAGATTTCGAGGAGGGCCTGAGCTCCTACGAGCAGTACTTC CASSLDFEEGLSSYEQYF
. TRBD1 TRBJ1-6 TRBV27 TGTGCCAGCAGCGACAGGGGGGATTCACCCCTCCACTTT CASSDRGDSPLHF
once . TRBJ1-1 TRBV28 TGTGCCAGCAGTCCCCTCGATGACACTGAAGCTTTCTTT CASSPLDDTEAFF
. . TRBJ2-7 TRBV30 TGTGCCTACCAGGACTACGAGCAGTACTTC CAYQDYEQYF
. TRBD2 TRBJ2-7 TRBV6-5 TGTGCCAGCCGACTAGCGGGAGAAGACGAGCAGTACTTC CASRLAGEDEQYF
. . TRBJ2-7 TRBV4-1 TGCGCCAGCAGCCCCAAGGACTTAACCTACGAGCAGTACTTC CASSPKDLTYEQYF
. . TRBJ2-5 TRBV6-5 TGTGCCAGCAGCCTTGACCGAGAGACCCAGTACTTC CASSLDRETQYF
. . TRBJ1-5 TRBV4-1 TGCGCCAGCAGCCAAGATCCTGGACAGTACAATCAGCCCCAGCATTTT CASSQDPGQYNQPQHF
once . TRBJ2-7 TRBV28 TGTGCCAGCAGCCTCTTGAGGGGATTCACCTACGAGCAGTACTTC CASSLLRGFTYEQYF
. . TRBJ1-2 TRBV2 TGTGCCAGCATCCAGGGGCAGGGCTATGGCTACACCTTC CASIQGQGYGYTF